Listed below are T cell receptor beta chains from one sample, sequenced in a study of blood T cell repertoires in COVID-19. Assay: immunoSEQ multiplex PCR; the TCRdb copy retains only in-frame clones and omits some. This repertoire shows about 130,000 clones, 70% to 80% found once; its top ten account for just under 5%. The sequencing input was peripheral blood. The receptor set was obtained from a woman in her 70s with COVID-19, enrolled during active disease. Both conserved end residues are part of each CDR3. The D gene is left open where the match is weak. Size is omitted from some rows. Given values are once, few, many or a class for expanded clones.

j_call | clone_size | d_call | v_call | cdr3_nt | cdr3_aa
TRBJ2-5 | - | - | TRBV6-2/TRBV6-3 | TGTGCCAGCAGTTCACGAAGGCCCCCCCGCGACAGTCACTTC | CASSSRRPPRDSHF
TRBJ1-4 | - | TRBD1 | TRBV5-6 | TGTGCCAGCAGCATGCGGACAGGGCCAACTGAAAAACTGTTTTTT | CASSMRTGPTEKLFF
TRBJ2-7 | - | - | TRBV20-1 | TGCAGTGCTGCCCAGGGTAACGAGCAGTACTTC | CSAAQGNEQYF
TRBJ2-3 | - | - | TRBV5-1 | TGCGCCAGCAGCGCTGCCCCCAGGGCCACAGATACGCAGTATTTT | CASSAAPRATDTQYF
TRBJ1-4 | - | TRBD1 | TRBV14 | TGTGCCAGCAGGCTGACAGGGGGAGATGAAAAACTGTTTTTT | CASRLTGGDEKLFF
TRBJ2-4 | - | TRBD1 | TRBV3-1/TRBV3-2 | TGTGCCAGCAGCCAAGATGGGTGGCAAGGGGGCTTGGGATCTCAAAACATTCAGTACTTC | CASSQDGWQGGLGSQNIQYF
TRBJ1-5 | - | - | TRBV6-6 | TGTGCCAGCAGTTCAATCAATCAGCCCCAGCATTTT | CASSSINQPQHF
TRBJ1-2 | - | TRBD1 | TRBV6-5 | TGTGCCAGCATTTCTCCCGGGACAGCTGACTATGGCTACACCTTC | CASISPGTADYGYTF
TRBJ1-5 | once | - | TRBV27 | TGTGCCAGCAGTCCTCCGGGAAGACTCAATCAGCCCCAGCATTTT | CASSPPGRLNQPQHF
TRBJ2-2 | - | TRBD1 | TRBV11-2 | TGTGCCAGCAGCTCATGGGGACAGCTCACCGGGGAGCTGTTTTTT | CASSSWGQLTGELFF
TRBJ2-3 | once | - | TRBV2 | TGTGCCAGCAGATCGAGCACAGATACGCAGTATTTT | CASRSSTDTQYF
TRBJ1-4 | - | - | TRBV18 | TGTGCCAGCTCACCACCGCTAGAGAATGAAAAACTGTTTTTT | CASSPPLENEKLFF
TRBJ2-1 | - | - | TRBV7-9 | TGTGCCAGCAGCCGAGGCACCAGCCAACAGGACAATGAGCAGTTCTTC | CASSRGTSQQDNEQFF
TRBJ1-2 | few | - | TRBV28 | TGTGCCAGTCGCCAGGGTTATGGCTACACCTTC | CASRQGYGYTF
TRBJ2-5 | - | TRBD2 | TRBV6-1 | TGTGCCAGCAGTGACGGACTAGCGGGGGGGACGGCGTGGGAGACCCAGTACTTC | CASSDGLAGGTAWETQYF
TRBJ2-7 | few | TRBD1 | TRBV4-3 | TGCGCCAGCAGCCAAGGTGACAAACCGGGACAGGTCTACGAGCAGTACTTC | CASSQGDKPGQVYEQYF
TRBJ2-7 | - | - | TRBV19 | TGTGCCAGTAGTATAGAAAGAACGAGCTCCTACGAGCAGTACTTC | CASSIERTSSYEQYF
TRBJ2-2 | - | TRBD2 | TRBV6-6 | TGTGCCAGCAGTCCGACTAGCGGGGGGGCCGGCGGGGAGCTGTTTTTT | CASSPTSGGAGGELFF
TRBJ2-3 | - | TRBD1 | TRBV6-4 | TGTGCCAGCAGTATGGACAGGGGGCTTTCAGATACGCAGTATTTT | CASSMDRGLSDTQYF
TRBJ2-5 | once | - | TRBV7-3 | TGTGCCAGCAGCTTGGGGCTGCAGGAGACCCAGTACTTC | CASSLGLQETQYF
TRBJ1-2 | - | - | TRBV11-2 | TGTGCCAGCAGCTTAGGCCAGGGTGTTTCTGGCTACACCTTC | CASSLGQGVSGYTF
TRBJ2-7 | - | TRBD2 | TRBV5-4 | TGTGCCAGCAGCTTGGCGGGCCGGGGGGGTTACGAGCAGTACTTC | CASSLAGRGGYEQYF
TRBJ2-1 | - | TRBD2 | TRBV9 | TGTGCCAGCAGCGTCAAGGGAGCGGGGGTACCCCTGGGGGTTAATGAGCAGTTCTTC | CASSVKGAGVPLGVNEQFF
TRBJ1-3 | - | - | TRBV6-5 | TGTGCCAGCAGTTCCAGGGTGGCTGGAAACACCATATATTTT | CASSSRVAGNTIYF
TRBJ2-6 | few | TRBD2 | TRBV6-2/TRBV6-3 | TGTGCCAGCACCCCACTAGCGGGGGGGTCTGGGGCCAACGTCCTGACTTTC | CASTPLAGGSGANVLTF
TRBJ2-5 | few | - | TRBV24-1 | TGTGCCACCAGTGAGGTTCAGGGGAGACTGGAGACCCAGTACTTC | CATSEVQGRLETQYF
TRBJ1-6 | - | - | TRBV6-5 | TGTGCCAGCAGTCAGACTCAGGGGTATAATTCACCCCTCCACTTT | CASSQTQGYNSPLHF
TRBJ2-2 | - | - | TRBV4-1 | TGCGCCAGCAGCCAAGTTGTCCCGGTGAGGACCGGGGAGCTGTTTTTT | CASSQVVPVRTGELFF
TRBJ1-2 | - | TRBD1 | TRBV9 | TGTGCCAGCAGCGCGGGGACAGCTACTCGGGGCTACACCTTC | CASSAGTATRGYTF
TRBJ1-2 | - | - | TRBV28 | TGTGCCAGCAACGAAGGGGGACCAGCTAACTATGGCTACACCTTC | CASNEGGPANYGYTF
TRBJ2-7 | - | TRBD1 | TRBV5-1 | TGCGCCAGCAGCCTAGGGACAGGGGACGAGCAGTACTTC | CASSLGTGDEQYF
TRBJ1-1 | - | TRBD1 | TRBV27 | TGTGCCAGCAGTTCTCGAAGCCGGGACAGGGCCGAAGCTTTCTTT | CASSSRSRDRAEAFF
TRBJ1-5 | - | TRBD1 | TRBV19 | TGTGCCAGTAGTACTCCTGACAGGGGGCTAGGTCAGCCCCAGCATTTT | CASSTPDRGLGQPQHF
TRBJ1-4 | - | TRBD1 | TRBV7-2 | TGTGCCAGCAGCGCAAACACAGGGGGCCTTGAAAAACTGTTTTTT | CASSANTGGLEKLFF
TRBJ2-1 | - | - | TRBV10-3 | TGTGCCTCGGGCGGGCCAAACAATGAGCAGTTCTTC | CASGGPNNEQFF
TRBJ1-6 | - | - | TRBV6-5 | TGTGCCAGCGGAGCCAGCTCCTATAATTCACCCCTCCACTTT | CASGASSYNSPLHF
TRBJ1-2 | - | - | TRBV30 | TGTGCCTGGTTAGATATGAACTATGGCTACACCTTC | CAWLDMNYGYTF
TRBJ2-3 | once | TRBD1 | TRBV5-4 | TGTGCCAGCAGTGGGGGGACAGGGAAGGATACGCAGTATTTT | CASSGGTGKDTQYF
TRBJ1-3 | - | - | TRBV3-1/TRBV3-2 | TGTGCCAGCAGCCAAGGTACAGATGGAAACACCATATATTTT | CASSQGTDGNTIYF
TRBJ1-3 | once | - | TRBV7-2 | TGTGCCAGCAGCTTAAGGACTAGCGGAAACACCATATATTTT | CASSLRTSGNTIYF
TRBJ2-5 | - | - | TRBV9 | TGTGCCAGCAGCGTAAGCGCCGCCGGGGACCAAGAGACCCAGTACTTC | CASSVSAAGDQETQYF
TRBJ2-1 | - | TRBD1 | TRBV7-2 | TGTGCCAGCAGCTTAAACCCGACAGGGAGTCGGTACAATGAGCAGTTCTTC | CASSLNPTGSRYNEQFF
TRBJ2-1 | - | - | TRBV7-3 | TGTGCCAGCAGCTTATTTGGCGGGACCTCCTACAATGAGCAGTTCTTC | CASSLFGGTSYNEQFF
TRBJ2-2 | - | TRBD2 | TRBV27 | TGTGCCAGCAGTTTAGGGACTAGCGGGGCCAACACCGGGGAGCTGTTTTTT | CASSLGTSGANTGELFF
TRBJ1-1 | - | - | TRBV12-3/TRBV12-4 | TGTGCCAGCAGTTCACTTTTGAACACTGAAGCTTTCTTT | CASSSLLNTEAFF
TRBJ1-1 | - | - | TRBV4-1 | TGCGCCAGCAGCCAAGGACAAATCAACACTGAAGCTTTCTTT | CASSQGQINTEAFF
TRBJ2-3 | - | - | TRBV6-5 | TGTGCCAGCAGTAACAGGGTTGGCACAGATACGCAGTATTTT | CASSNRVGTDTQYF
TRBJ2-5 | - | - | TRBV4-1 | TGCGCCAGCAGCCAAGATGGAGGGGGCCTGGGGCATCTCGGGGAGACCCAGTACTTC | CASSQDGGGLGHLGETQYF
TRBJ1-5 | - | - | TRBV18 | TGTGCCAGCTCACCGCCGGGGGAACAGCCCCAGCATTTT | CASSPPGEQPQHF
TRBJ2-5 | - | TRBD1 | TRBV5-5 | TGTGCCAGCAGTCAGACAGGGGAAGAGACCCAGTACTTC | CASSQTGEETQYF
TRBJ1-5 | - | - | TRBV28 | TGTGCCAGCAGTTTGGGAGGTGCTCAGCCCCAGCATTTT | CASSLGGAQPQHF
TRBJ2-3 | - | - | TRBV5-1 | TGCGCCAGCCGCCTACAGGGTACCCCCACAGATACGCAGTATTTT | CASRLQGTPTDTQYF
TRBJ1-2 | - | TRBD1 | TRBV5-6 | TGTGCCAGCAGCCAGGGACAGGCAAGTAACTATGGCTACACCTTC | CASSQGQASNYGYTF
TRBJ1-2 | - | - | TRBV19 | TGTGCCAGTAGTCCGGGGGGCTCTGGCTACACCTTC | CASSPGGSGYTF